The rows below give T cell receptor beta chains drawn from one sample of a study of blood T cell repertoires in COVID-19. The assay was immunoSEQ multiplex PCR, and TCRdb's table has in-frame clones only and misses some. The sample has about 110,000 clones, less than 85% seen once; the top ten hold less than 4%. What was sequenced was peripheral blood. These TCRs come from a woman aged 80 or older with acute or convalescent COVID-19. CDR3s include the opening cysteine and the closing phenylalanine or tryptophan. The D gene is left open where the match is weak. Clone size, where shown, is once, few, many, or a class for clones that have expanded.

few	TRBV11-2	TRBJ2-5	TRBD1	TGTGCCAGCAGCTTAGCGGGGACAGGGGAAGAGACCCAGTACTTC	CASSLAGTGEETQYF
-	TRBV24-1	TRBJ2-2	TRBD2	TGTGCCACCAGCGGGCTAGCGGGAGACACCGGGGAGCTGTTTTTT	CATSGLAGDTGELFF
-	TRBV5-1	TRBJ2-7	-	TGCGCCAGCAGCTTGAGTCCTAGCGAGTACGAGCAGTACTTC	CASSLSPSEYEQYF
-	TRBV5-1	TRBJ2-1	-	TGCGCCAGCAGCTTAGAGAGCTCCTACAATGAGCAGTTCTTC	CASSLESSYNEQFF
-	TRBV10-2	TRBJ2-1	TRBD2	TGCGCCAGCACCTTAGCGGGAGCTGGAGGTGAGCAGTTCTTC	CASTLAGAGGEQFF
-	TRBV21-1	TRBJ2-3	-	TGTGCCAGCCCCCATTTAGCGGAAAGGGTGACAGATACGCAGTATTTT	CASPHLAERVTDTQYF
-	TRBV28	TRBJ1-5	-	TGTGCCAGCAGTAGGGGGTGGGGTCAGCCCCAGCATTTT	CASSRGWGQPQHF
-	TRBV6-4	TRBJ2-2	-	TGTGCCAGCAGTGACTCGTACCGACACCCGAACACCGGGGAGCTGTTTTTT	CASSDSYRHPNTGELFF
-	TRBV7-9	TRBJ1-2	TRBD1	TGTGCCAGCAGCTTGTGGACAGGGGGCAACTATGGCTACACCTTC	CASSLWTGGNYGYTF
-	TRBV7-2	TRBJ2-1	TRBD2	TGTGCCAGCAGCTTACTGGGACTAGATCGGTATGAGCAGTTCTTC	CASSLLGLDRYEQFF
-	TRBV18	TRBJ1-6	-	TGTGCCAGCTCAACTACCAGGGGATTTGATTCACCCCTCCACTTT	CASSTTRGFDSPLHF
-	TRBV19	TRBJ2-1	-	TGTGCCAGTAGGGACCGCTTAAGGGGCTCATACAATGAGCAGTTCTTC	CASRDRLRGSYNEQFF
-	TRBV7-8	TRBJ1-1	-	TGTGCCAGCAGCTTAATTGTACAGCAGAACACTGAAGCTTTCTTT	CASSLIVQQNTEAFF
-	TRBV30	TRBJ2-7	TRBD2	TGTGCCTGGAGCTTCGGGGGGGCGAGGTACGAGCAGTACTTC	CAWSFGGARYEQYF
-	TRBV27	TRBJ2-4	-	TGTGCCAGCAGTACCGCCAGGGGAGCCAAAAACATTCAGTACTTC	CASSTARGAKNIQYF
-	TRBV7-9	TRBJ2-3	-	TGTGCCAGCAACACTATTGGGACTTACCGCACAGATACGCAGTATTTT	CASNTIGTYRTDTQYF
-	TRBV18	TRBJ2-7	-	TGTGCCAGCTCACCAGCAGAGGGTTCCTACGAGCAGTACTTC	CASSPAEGSYEQYF
-	TRBV5-1	TRBJ1-4	TRBD1	TGCGCCAGCAGCTTGGGGCAGGGGGCTGAAAAACTGTTTTTT	CASSLGQGAEKLFF
-	TRBV20-1	TRBJ1-5	-	TGCAGTGCTAGTAGGCGGTTATTACAGCCCCAGCATTTT	CSASRRLLQPQHF
-	TRBV2	TRBJ2-1	TRBD1	TGTGCCAGCAGTGACGGACAGGGAAATTATTTAGTGAATGAGCAGTTCTTC	CASSDGQGNYLVNEQFF
-	TRBV6-5	TRBJ2-5	-	TGTGCCAGCACAAGGTTAGAGGGGACCCAGTACTTC	CASTRLEGTQYF
-	TRBV30	TRBJ2-7	-	TGTGCCTGGAGTCGGCAGGAGGGCGAGCAGTACTTC	CAWSRQEGEQYF
-	TRBV18	TRBJ2-2	TRBD2	TGTGCCAGCTCCCTGGGACTAGCGAGGAACACCGGGGAGCTGTTTTTT	CASSLGLARNTGELFF
medium-sized	TRBV7-9	TRBJ2-1	TRBD2	TGTGCCAGCAGCCTAGGACTAGCGGAGTACAATGAGCAGTTCTTC	CASSLGLAEYNEQFF
-	TRBV9	TRBJ2-3	TRBD2	TGTGCCAGCAGCGTAGCGGTGACTAGCGGCACAGATACGCAGTATTTT	CASSVAVTSGTDTQYF
few	TRBV21-1	TRBJ2-3	-	TGTGCCAGCAGCCTCAGGGGGAACACAGATACGCAGTATTTT	CASSLRGNTDTQYF
-	TRBV5-4	TRBJ1-3	TRBD1	TGTGCCAGCAGCCTGGGACAGGGGGACACCATATATTTT	CASSLGQGDTIYF
few	TRBV2	TRBJ1-1	TRBD1	TGTGCCAGCAGTGACCCCGGGAGGGGACAGGGAACCACTGAAGCTTTCTTT	CASSDPGRGQGTTEAFF
-	TRBV4-1	TRBJ1-5	-	TGCGCCAGCAGCTATAGTAGTACAGAAGGAAGTCAGCCCCAGCATTTT	CASSYSSTEGSQPQHF
-	TRBV6-5	TRBJ2-5	-	TGTGCCAGCAGATCTGACAGCCAGACCCAGTACTTC	CASRSDSQTQYF
-	TRBV7-2	TRBJ1-3	TRBD1	TGTGCCAGCAGCTTCTCAGGGGGCTCGGGAAACACCATATATTTT	CASSFSGGSGNTIYF
-	TRBV30	TRBJ2-5	TRBD1	TGTGCCTGGAGGACGCCGGGACAGCAAGAGACCCAGTACTTC	CAWRTPGQQETQYF
-	TRBV28	TRBJ2-7	TRBD1	TGTGCCAGCAGTTTAGCAGGCCAGGGGGTGCGGGAGCAGTACTTC	CASSLAGQGVREQYF
-	TRBV7-7	TRBJ2-2	TRBD2	TGTGCTAGCAGCCGACTAGCGGGTGTTGTCGGGGAGCTGTTTTTT	CASSRLAGVVGELFF
-	TRBV3-1/TRBV3-2	TRBJ2-1	TRBD2	TGTGCCAGCAGCCAACGAGCTAGCGGGTTCTCCTACAATGAGCAGTTCTTC	CASSQRASGFSYNEQFF
-	TRBV19	TRBJ2-3	TRBD2	TGTGCCAGTATCCAGACTAGCGGGAGGAACTCAGATACGCAGTATTTT	CASIQTSGRNSDTQYF
-	TRBV11-2	TRBJ1-4	-	TGTGCCAGCAGTCGCAATCCGAGGCAAGCAACTAATGAAAAACTGTTTTTT	CASSRNPRQATNEKLFF
-	TRBV6-5	TRBJ1-3	-	TGTGCCAGCAAGCGCGGCGGCTCTGGAAACACCATATATTTT	CASKRGGSGNTIYF
-	TRBV6-5	TRBJ2-5	-	TGTGCCAGCAGTTACTGGCGACAGCAAGAGACCCAGTACTTC	CASSYWRQQETQYF
-	TRBV7-9	TRBJ1-1	-	TGTGCCAGCATCACAGGGAGAGGGACTGAAGCTTTCTTT	CASITGRGTEAFF
-	TRBV5-4	TRBJ2-1	TRBD2	TGTGCCAGCAGCTTAGGGAGCGGGATATACTACAATGAGCAGTTCTTC	CASSLGSGIYYNEQFF
-	TRBV29-1	TRBJ1-1	-	TGCAGCGTTGGGAGCCGGAACACTGAAGCTTTCTTT	CSVGSRNTEAFF
-	TRBV23-1	TRBJ2-6	-	TGCGCCAGCAGACCTCCGGGACTTCTATCTGGGGCCAACGTCCTGACTTTC	CASRPPGLLSGANVLTF
-	TRBV7-9	TRBJ1-6	TRBD1	TGTGCCAGCAGCTTAATGGGACAGGGGGGCAAATTGGATTCACCCCTCCACTTT	CASSLMGQGGKLDSPLHF
-	TRBV25-1	TRBJ1-3	-	TGTGCCAGCAGTAAGGTCCCCCGGGACACCATATATTTT	CASSKVPRDTIYF
-	TRBV19	TRBJ1-5	-	TGTGCCAGTAGTATAGGGGCAGGAAAGCGGAGCAATCAGCCCCAGCATTTT	CASSIGAGKRSNQPQHF
-	TRBV10-3	TRBJ1-1	-	TGTGCCATCTCAGCGGGGGGCAACGGGGCGGGAACTGAAGCTTTCTTT	CAISAGGNGAGTEAFF
-	TRBV3-1/TRBV3-2	TRBJ2-3	TRBD2	TGTGCCAGCAGCCCAACCTTGGGACTAGCGGGCACAGATACGCAGTATTTT	CASSPTLGLAGTDTQYF